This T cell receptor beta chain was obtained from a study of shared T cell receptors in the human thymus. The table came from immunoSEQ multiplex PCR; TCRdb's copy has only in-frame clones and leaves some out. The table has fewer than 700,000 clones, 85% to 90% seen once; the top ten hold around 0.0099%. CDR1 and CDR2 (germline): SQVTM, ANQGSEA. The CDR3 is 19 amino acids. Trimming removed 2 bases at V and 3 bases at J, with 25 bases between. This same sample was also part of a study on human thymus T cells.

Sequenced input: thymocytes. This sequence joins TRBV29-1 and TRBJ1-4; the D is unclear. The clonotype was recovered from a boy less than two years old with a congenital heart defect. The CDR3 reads CSVERPWPGLYSPNEKLFF. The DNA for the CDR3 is TGCAGCGTTGAACGACCTTGGCCAGGTTTATATTCCCCTAATGAAAAACTGTTTTTT. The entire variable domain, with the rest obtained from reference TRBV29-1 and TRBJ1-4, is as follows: SAVISQKPSRDICQRGTSLTIQCQVDSQVTMMFWYRQQPGQSLTLIATANQGSEATYESGFVIDKFPISRPNLTFSTLTVSNMSPEDSSIYLCSVERPWPGLYSPNEKLFFGSGTQLSVL.